This entry lists 9 T cell receptor beta chains sequenced from one sample in a study of CD8+CD57+ T cells in acquired aplastic anemia. TCR beta VDJ combinations and CDR3 sequences were profiled from genomic DNA. TCRdb re-called the reads through MiXCR, storing one row per CDR3 protein. The table lists about 40,000 distinct CDR3 sequences, 60% to 70% of them singletons. The authors sequenced patients whose flow cytometry had shown CD8+CD57+ cell expansion. The sample consisted of sorted CD4+, CD8+, or CD8+CD57+ T cells (not recorded which) from PBMCs. Source of these receptors: a human donor with aplastic anemia.

The chain uses TRBV19 and TRBJ1-1; D is ambiguous. This CDR3 has 11 residues. V lost 7 bases, J lost 8 bases, and 11 bases lay in between. The germline V gene has CDR1 LNHDA and CDR2 SQIVND (reference sequence). CDR3 in amino acids: CASTAYPEAFF. The CDR3 DNA reads TGTGCCAGTACCGCATATCCGGAAGCTTTCTTT.

The V call is TRBV2, the J call TRBJ2-7; tentatively, D is TRBD1 (6 bases). Trimming shortened V by 4 bases and J by 5 bases, and 15 bases separated the two germline ends. Germline CDR1 reads SNHLY; CDR2 reads FYNNEI. The CDR3 spans 14 residues. Written as DNA, the CDR3 is TGTGCCAGCAGTGCCGGGACAAAAGGGAACGAGCAGTACTTC. This translates into CASSAGTKGNEQYF. Combining the CDR3 with reference TRBV2 and TRBJ2-7 gives the whole variable domain EPEVTQTPSHQVTQMGQEVILRCVPISNHLYFYWYRQILGQKVEFLVSFYNNEISEKSEIFDDQFSVERPDGSNFTLKIRSTKLEDSAMYFCASSAGTKGNEQYFGPGTRLTVT.

The chain combines TRBV15 with TRBJ1-6, with D possibly TRBD1 on 6 matching bases. Trimming pared 0 bases from V and 8 bases from J, leaving 11 bases between. The CDR3 loop spans 15 amino acids. CDR1 is LNHNV, CDR2 YYDKDF, per germline (reference sequence). The CDR3: CATSRDPAGDSPLHF. The CDR3 nucleotides are TGTGCCACCAGCAGAGATCCGGCAGGGGATTCACCCCTCCACTTT.

This clonotype was recorded only once. The chain joins TRBV7-2 to TRBJ2-7; D may be TRBD2 (5 bases). The germline V and J ends were trimmed by 5 bases and 2 bases, with 13 bases remaining between them. Germline-derived CDR1 and CDR2 are SGHTA and FQGNSA. CDR3 size: 14 residues. The CDR3 reads CASSGLGLPYEQYF. The DNA of the CDR3 is TGTGCCAGCAGCGGACTTGGGCTTCCCTACGAGCAGTACTTC. Full variable domain (remainder filled in from reference TRBV7-2 and TRBJ2-7): GAGVSQSPSNKVTEKGKDVELRCDPISGHTALYWYRQSLGQGLEFLIYFQGNSAPDKSGLPSDRFSAERTGGSVSTLTIQRTQQEDSAVYLCASSGLGLPYEQYFGPGTRLTVT.

CDR3 coding DNA: TGTGCCAGCAGTCCGACAGGGGCGTATTCCTATGGCTACACCTTC. Translation gives CASSPTGAYSYGYTF. The chain recombines TRBV6-1 with TRBJ1-2; 8 bases agree with TRBD1. Germline V gives CDR1 MNHNS, CDR2 SASEGT. Trimming cost V 5 bases and J 4 bases; bases outside gene matches: 9. There are 15 residues in the CDR3.

This clonotype was counted ten times or more. The V call is TRBV7-9, the J call TRBJ2-1, with 7 bases matching TRBD2. The germline V gene encodes CDR1 SEHNR and CDR2 FQNEAQ (reference sequence). The CDR3 has 17 residues. With V trimmed by 3 bases and J by 1 base, 9 bases remained unmatched. The CDR3 nucleotides are TGTGCCAGCAGCTTCCCCCTGGGGGGGGTTTCCTACAATGAGCAGTTCTTC. Protein product: CASSFPLGGVSYNEQFF.

The V gene is TRBV10-3, the J gene TRBJ1-2; tentatively, D is TRBD1 (5 bases). Germline V lookup: CDR1 ENHRY, CDR2 SYGVKD. This CDR3 spans 16 amino acids. Trimming left V 2 bases short and J 0 bases short, with 13 bases between. CDR3 loop: CAISEIGVTANYGYTF. Here the CDR3 DNA reads TGTGCCATCAGTGAGATAGGGGTGACAGCTAACTATGGCTACACCTTC.

V is TRBV5-5 and J is TRBJ2-2, with D tentatively TRBD1 or TRBD2 (5 bases each). Looked up from germline, CDR1 is SGHKS and CDR2 is YYEKEE (reference sequence). V was pared by 0 bases and J by 11 bases, with 11 bases between. This CDR3 has 13 residues. In DNA form, the CDR3 reads TGTGCCAGCAGCTTGGAATACGGGGCTGAGCTGTTTTTT. Translating gives CASSLEYGAELFF.

This clonotype was seen ten or more times. The gene calls are TRBV9 and TRBJ2-5; the D gene could be TRBD1 or TRBD2 (5 bases each). CDR3 size: 14 residues. With 0 bases removed from V and 3 bases from J, the gap between germline ends came to 9 bases. CDR1 is SGDLS, CDR2 YYNGEE, per germline. CDR3 DNA sequence: TGTGCCAGCAGCGTAGCGGGGACCAAAGAGACCCAGTACTTC. Amino acid sequence: CASSVAGTKETQYF.